This TCR beta chain was captured by sequencing in a study of shared clonotypes between healthy human individuals. Every immunoSEQ plate was one replicate of a subset's evenly spread DNA. The data were produced by immunoSEQ multiplex PCR, yet TCRdb's version contains in-frame clones alone and is incomplete. The table shows about 2.3 million clones, with 80% to 95% occurring only once. Looked up from germline, CDR1 is MDHEN and CDR2 is SYDVKM. Trimming cost V 7 bases and J 4 bases, with 13 bases left between them. The CDR3 runs to 14 residues. The chain combines TRBV28 with TRBJ1-4; maybe TRBD1 (6 bases). The sample taken for sequencing was naive CD4+ T cells from PBMCs. Documented subset: CD45RA+ positively selected. This TCR derives from a young man in good health. Some clones in this sample may be carry-over from other donors' samples. CDR3 region: CASKGGLGNEKLFF. The DNA for the CDR3 is TGTGCCAGCAAGGGGGGGCTAGGTAATGAAAAACTGTTTTTT.